Shown below are 30 T cell receptor beta chains from a single sample sequenced in a study of cytomegalovirus exposure and HLA in healthy donors. The PCR made use of 60 Vbeta and 13 Jbeta primers. TCRdb's copy holds only in-frame clones and misses some; the assay was immunoSEQ multiplex PCR. Counted here are around 150,000 clones, approximately 57% occurring once; the ten biggest clones make up less than 2%. The sequencing input was PBMCs. These receptor sequences come from a male donor in good health and CMV-seronegative.

V and J are TRBV2 and TRBJ2-3; TRBD2 matches 9 bases. Germline CDR1 SNHLY, CDR2 FYNNEI. The CDR3 consists of 15 residues. Trimming took 5 bases from V and 1 from J; bases not matched to a gene: 4. The CDR3 loop is CASSTIAGGTDTQYF. The DNA of the CDR3 is TGTGCCAGCAGTACTATAGCGGGGGGCACAGATACGCAGTATTTT.

V usage is TRBV11-3 and J usage is TRBJ2-1; D gene unclear. V dropped 4 bases and J dropped 0 bases, with 10 bases sitting between them. The CDR3 covers 15 residues. Germline CDR1 SGHNT, CDR2 YENEEA. CDR3 loop: CASSSTPSSYNEQFF. The CDR3 nucleotides read TGTGCCAGCAGCTCGACTCCCTCCTCCTACAATGAGCAGTTCTTC.

V usage is TRBV6-6 and J usage is TRBJ2-4; TRBD1 aligns across 9 bases. Germline CDR1 is MNHNY and CDR2 is SVGAGI (reference sequence). After removal of 2 bases from V and 1 base from J, the junction contained 3 bases not matched to a gene. The CDR3 is 16 residues long. CDR3 loop: CASSYIGQGAKNIQYF. CDR3 bases: TGTGCCAGCAGTTACATAGGACAGGGGGCCAAAAACATTCAGTACTTC.

This sequence joins TRBV27 and TRBJ2-3; 7 bases are shared with TRBD1. Germline trimming cut 5 bases from V and 4 bases from J; bases unmatched to any gene: 6. CDR3 length: 14 amino acids. Germline V gene lookup returns CDR1 MNHEY and CDR2 SMNVEV (reference sequence). CDR3 nucleotide sequence: TGTGCCAGCAGTAACAGGGGATACCCAGATACGCAGTATTTT. This gives the protein CASSNRGYPDTQYF.

This clone was observed a few times. The genes are TRBV4-1 and TRBJ1-1; 7 positions match TRBD1. Trimming cost V 3 bases and J 5 bases; bases outside gene matches: 9. Per the germline V gene, CDR1 is MGHRA and CDR2 is YSYEKL. This CDR3 has 15 residues. CDR3 loop: CASSQLDREVTEAFF. The CDR3 bases are TGCGCCAGCAGCCAGTTAGACAGGGAAGTAACTGAAGCTTTCTTT.

This chain uses TRBV5-4 with TRBJ2-1; tentative D call: TRBD1 (5 bases). The V gene's germline CDR1 is SGHNT and CDR2 YYREEE (reference sequence). The length of the CDR3 is 14 residues. Trimming stripped 2 bases from V and 8 bases from J, with 14 bases between. The CDR3 region is CASSFPQAVHEQFF. DNA for the CDR3: TGTGCCAGCAGCTTCCCACAGGCGGTGCATGAGCAGTTCTTC.

The genes are TRBV7-6 and TRBJ2-3; D uncertain. The CDR3 is 13 residues long. V was trimmed by 1 base and J by 5 bases, leaving 7 bases between them. Germline loops: CDR1 SGHVS, CDR2 FNYEAQ. The CDR3 reads CASSLGPIDTQYF. The CDR3 DNA follows: TGTGCCAGCAGCTTAGGGCCAATAGATACGCAGTATTTT.

The chain couples TRBV2 to TRBJ2-1; TRBD1 is a possible D gene (5 bases). Germline lookup yields CDR1 SNHLY and CDR2 FYNNEI. The CDR3 loop spans 13 amino acids. V lost 2 bases, J lost 14 bases, and 16 bases lay in between. The CDR3 sequence is CASSESPQGQKFF. For the CDR3, the DNA is TGTGCCAGCAGTGAAAGCCCCCAGGGTCAAAAGTTCTTC.

The chain combines TRBV28 with TRBJ2-2; TRBD1 agrees at 9 bases. Per the germline V gene, CDR1 is MDHEN and CDR2 is SYDVKM. The CDR3 sequence is 14 residues long. J gave up 6 bases and V 6 bases, and 5 bases lay outside the gene matches. Here the CDR3 DNA reads TGTGCCAGCAGACCTACAGGGGGCTCCGGGGAGCTGTTTTTT. This codes for CASRPTGGSGELFF.

This sequence joins TRBV5-1 and TRBJ1-1; D unresolved. Trimming took 0 bases from V and 3 from J, leaving 15 bases between them. This CDR3 region has 16 residues. Germline V gene lookup returns CDR1 SGHRS and CDR2 YFSETQ. The CDR3 loop reads CASSLDLGRLDTEAFF. CDR3 sequence (DNA): TGCGCCAGCAGCTTGGATTTGGGGAGATTGGACACTGAAGCTTTCTTT.

On this clone itself: The same CDR3 can be traced to other DNA sequences in this sample. This chain links TRBV19 with TRBJ1-5; 7 bases map to TRBD1. Germline V gives CDR1 LNHDA, CDR2 SQIVND (reference sequence). The junction had 4 bases not matched to a gene; V was cut back by 3 bases and J by 5 bases. This CDR3 is built from 14 residues. The chain's CDR3 is CASSIGTADQPQHF. The CDR3 DNA reads TGTGCCAGTAGTATCGGGACAGCGGATCAGCCCCAGCATTTT.

The rearrangement links TRBV7-3 to TRBJ2-1; D is uncertain. The germline CDR1 and CDR2 sequences are SGHTA and FQGTGA. The V gene lost 8 bases and the J gene lost 3 bases, with 29 bases spanning the gap. The CDR3 is made up of 19 amino acids. CDR3 in amino acids: CASLCQNFPLRDCYNEQFF. The CDR3 DNA follows: TGTGCCAGCCTTTGTCAGAACTTCCCCCTAAGAGACTGCTACAATGAGCAGTTCTTC.

The chain combines TRBV7-9 with TRBJ1-4; 9 bases match TRBD1. The V gene end was trimmed by 0 bases and the J gene end by 7 bases; junction bases not matched to a gene: 0. The CDR3 sequence is 14 residues long. In germline, CDR1 is SEHNR, CDR2 FQNEAQ (reference sequence). The CDR3 bases are TGTGCCAGCAGCTTAGCGGGACAGGGTGAAAAACTGTTTTTT. It yields the protein CASSLAGQGEKLFF.

This rearrangement joins TRBV18 to TRBJ1-4, with D perhaps TRBD1 (5 bases). From germline, CDR1 is KGHSH and CDR2 LQKENI. V lost 4 bases to trimming and J lost 6 bases, with 15 bases between them. The CDR3 consists of 15 residues. CDR3 DNA sequence: TGTGCCAGCTCACGAGATCGGGGGGTAGATGAAAAACTGTTTTTT. Its translation is CASSRDRGVDEKLFF.

This rearrangement joins TRBV9 to TRBJ1-1; 8 nucleotides line up with TRBD1. The CDR3 runs 15 residues. Germline V gene data show CDR1 as SGDLS and CDR2 as YYNGEE. V gave up 5 bases and J gave up 4 bases; unmatched junction bases: 10. The CDR3 nucleotides read TGTGCCAGCAGAGCCGACAGGGGAGAGGGCACTGAAGCTTTCTTT. Protein: CASRADRGEGTEAFF.

The chain recombines TRBV27 with TRBJ2-2, with 12 bases aligning to TRBD2. Per the germline V gene, CDR1 is MNHEY and CDR2 is SMNVEV (reference sequence). The CDR3 runs to 16 residues. J was trimmed by 4 bases and V by 4 bases; bases with no gene match: 4. The CDR3 bases are TGTGCCAGCAGTTACGGACTAGCGGGGTTCACCGGGGAGCTGTTTTTT. It is translated as CASSYGLAGFTGELFF.

Only a few counts were recorded for this clone. The genes are TRBV5-4 and TRBJ2-3, with no clear D. This CDR3 has 14 residues. V lost 4 bases, J lost 1 base, and 10 bases lay in between. Germline V CDR1 and CDR2: SGHNT, YYREEE (reference sequence). The CDR3 DNA reads TGTGCCAGCAGCCCTACGGCGGGCACAGATACGCAGTATTTT. Amino acids: CASSPTAGTDTQYF.

In this sample, this clone turned up once. The chain couples TRBV9 to TRBJ1-1; tentatively, D is TRBD1 (6 bases). Between the trimmed V and J ends, which lost 0 bases and 4 bases, there was a span of 10 bases. The CDR3 is made up of 14 amino acids. Germline values: CDR1 SGDLS, CDR2 YYNGEE. The CDR3 coding sequence is TGTGCCAGCAGCGTAGACGGCAGGGGCACTGAAGCTTTCTTT. Amino acids: CASSVDGRGTEAFF.

This sequence joins TRBV27 and TRBJ1-6; unclear D gene. The CDR3 has 15 amino acids. Germline CDR1 is MNHEY and CDR2 is SMNVEV (reference sequence). Trimming removed 5 bases at V and 8 bases at J, with 16 bases between. The CDR3, as DNA: TGTGCCAGCAGTGCCGGCTGGGCGAGGGATTCACCCCTCCACTTT. It codes for CASSAGWARDSPLHF.

The gene calls are TRBV5-1 and TRBJ2-3, with 15 nucleotides matching TRBD2. Germline trimming cut 4 bases from V and 1 base from J; bases unmatched to any gene: 7. This CDR3 comprises 18 residues. Germline lookup yields CDR1 SGHRS and CDR2 YFSETQ. CDR3 region: CASSPGLAGGLGTDTQYF. CDR3 DNA sequence: TGCGCCAGCAGCCCTGGACTAGCGGGGGGGCTGGGCACAGATACGCAGTATTTT. The full variable domain, with the rest looked up from reference TRBV5-1 and TRBJ2-3, is KAGVTQTPRYLIKTRGQQVTLSCSPISGHRSVSWYQQTPGQGLQFLFEYFSETQRNKGNFPGRFSGRQFSNSRSEMNVSTLELGDSALYLCASSPGLAGGLGTDTQYFGPGTRLTVL.

In its sample, this clone was seen a few times. The chain links TRBV5-4 to TRBJ1-1; 12 nucleotides line up with TRBD1. Looked up from germline, CDR1 is SGHNT and CDR2 is YYREEE (reference sequence). V was clipped by 7 bases and J by 0 bases; unmatched bases: 4. The length of the CDR3 is 15 residues. The CDR3 sequence: CASRGTGGMNTEAFF. The CDR3 DNA follows: TGTGCCAGCCGCGGGACAGGGGGCATGAACACTGAAGCTTTCTTT. Supplemented by reference TRBV5-4 and TRBJ1-1, the full variable domain reads ETGVTQSPTHLIKTRGQQVTLRCSSQSGHNTVSWYQQALGQGPQFIFQYYREEENGRGNFPPRFSGLQFPNYSSELNVNALELDDSALYLCASRGTGGMNTEAFFGQGTRLTVV.

The chain couples TRBV4-3 to TRBJ2-7, with D perhaps TRBD1 (5 bases). The germline V and J ends were trimmed by 1 base and 2 bases, with 15 bases remaining between them. The CDR3 contains 16 residues. Germline V CDR1 and CDR2: LGHNA, YSLEER. This CDR3 reads CASSQADTRVAYEQYF. CDR3 nucleotides: TGCGCCAGCAGCCAAGCGGACACCAGGGTAGCCTACGAGCAGTACTTC.

The chain has TRBV28 and TRBJ1-1, with TRBD1 identical over 10 bases. The V gene end was trimmed by 6 bases and the J gene end by 3 bases; junction bases not matched to a gene: 13. The CDR3 extends over 17 amino acids. Germline CDR1 and CDR2: MDHEN and SYDVKM. CDR3 sequence reads: CASRKPGQGPRDTEAFF. CDR3 DNA: TGTGCCAGCAGGAAACCGGGACAGGGGCCGAGGGACACTGAAGCTTTCTTT.

This chain links TRBV4-2 with TRBJ2-5; possible D gene TRBD2, 6 bases. V was cut by 0 bases and J by 5 bases, with 13 bases left in between. Germline V lookup: CDR1 LGHNA, CDR2 YNFKEQ. The CDR3 consists of 15 residues. The CDR3 is CASSQERTSRETQYF. DNA of the CDR3: TGTGCCAGCAGCCAAGAGAGAACTAGCCGCGAGACCCAGTACTTC.

CDR3 in DNA: TGTGCCAGCAGTTACTCACATAGGGGTGGCTACACCTTC. It specifies CASSYSHRGGYTF. The rearrangement uses TRBV6-6 and TRBJ1-2; D is perhaps TRBD1 (5 bases). The CDR3 spans 13 residues. V was shortened by 0 bases and J by 7 bases, with 9 bases between the two germline ends. From germline, CDR1 is MNHNY and CDR2 SVGAGI (reference sequence).

The V and J genes are TRBV10-3 and TRBJ2-1; TRBD2 aligns across 9 bases. The CDR3 extends over 16 amino acids. The germline V gene encodes CDR1 ENHRY and CDR2 SYGVKD. Trimming at V came to 11 bases and at J to 2 bases, leaving 13 bases not matched to a gene. CDR3: CASTPNLAGTYNEQFF. The CDR3 nucleotides are TGTGCCTCTACTCCTAATCTAGCGGGGACCTACAATGAGCAGTTCTTC.

The genes are TRBV11-3 and TRBJ1-1; no clear D gene. From germline, CDR1 is SGHNT and CDR2 YENEEA. V gave up 5 bases and J gave up 1 base, with 8 bases separating them. The CDR3 runs 13 residues. CDR3 amino acids: CASSNPGNTEAFF. CDR3 sequence (DNA): TGTGCCAGCAGCAACCCAGGGAACACTGAAGCTTTCTTT. Using reference TRBV11-3 and TRBJ1-1 for the parts outside the CDR3, the full variable domain is EAGVVQSPRYKIIEKKQPVAFWCNPISGHNTLYWYLQNLGQGPELLIRYENEEAVDDSQLPKDRFSAERLKGVDSTLKIQPAELGDSAVYLCASSNPGNTEAFFGQGTRLTVV.

This chain uses TRBV7-2 with TRBJ2-1; 8 positions match TRBD2. Germline V gene sequence: CDR1 SGHTA, CDR2 FQGNSA. Trimming removed 0 bases from V and 9 bases from J; junction bases left unmatched: 7. CDR3 length equals 15 residues. CDR3: CASSLARGGMPEQFF. CDR3 nucleotide sequence: TGTGCCAGCAGCTTAGCTCGGGGGGGGATGCCTGAGCAGTTCTTC.

The rearrangement uses TRBV27 and TRBJ1-1, with D possibly TRBD1 on 5 matching bases. This CDR3 has 14 amino acids. V shed 3 bases and J shed 0 bases, with 8 bases lying between them. Germline CDR1 and CDR2: MNHEY and SMNVEV (reference sequence). CDR3 sequence: CASSLGHMNTEAFF. The CDR3 coding sequence is TGTGCCAGCAGTTTGGGGCACATGAACACTGAAGCTTTCTTT.

This chain links TRBV19 with TRBJ1-1; D call uncertain. The CDR3 spans 13 residues. V was trimmed by 3 bases and J by 2 bases, leaving 7 bases between them. Germline V lookup: CDR1 LNHDA, CDR2 SQIVND (reference sequence). CDR3 sequence (DNA): TGTGCCAGTAGTATCACAATAAACACTGAAGCTTTCTTT. The encoded protein is CASSITINTEAFF.